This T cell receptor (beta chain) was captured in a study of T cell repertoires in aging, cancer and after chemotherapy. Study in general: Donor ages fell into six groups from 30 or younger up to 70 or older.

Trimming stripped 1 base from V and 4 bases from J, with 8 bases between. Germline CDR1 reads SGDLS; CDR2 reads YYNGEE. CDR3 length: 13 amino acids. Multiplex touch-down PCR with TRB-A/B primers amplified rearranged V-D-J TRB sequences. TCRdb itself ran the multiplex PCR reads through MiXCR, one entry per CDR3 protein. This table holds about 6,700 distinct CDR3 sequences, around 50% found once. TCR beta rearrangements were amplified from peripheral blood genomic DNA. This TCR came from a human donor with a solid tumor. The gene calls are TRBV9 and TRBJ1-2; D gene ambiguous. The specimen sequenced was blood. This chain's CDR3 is CASSVFISYGYTF. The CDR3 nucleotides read TGTGCCAGCAGCGTATTCATCAGCTATGGCTACACCTTC.